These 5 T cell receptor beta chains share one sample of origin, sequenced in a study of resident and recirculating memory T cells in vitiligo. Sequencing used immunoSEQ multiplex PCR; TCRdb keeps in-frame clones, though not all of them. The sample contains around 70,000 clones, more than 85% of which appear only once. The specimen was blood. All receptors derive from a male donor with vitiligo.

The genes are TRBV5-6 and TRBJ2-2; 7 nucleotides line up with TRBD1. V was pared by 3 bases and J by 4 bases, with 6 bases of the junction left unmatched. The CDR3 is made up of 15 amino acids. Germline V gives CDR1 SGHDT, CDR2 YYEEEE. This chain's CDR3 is CASSYLQGSTGELFF. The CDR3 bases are TGTGCCAGCAGCTATCTACAGGGGTCCACCGGGGAGCTGTTTTTT.

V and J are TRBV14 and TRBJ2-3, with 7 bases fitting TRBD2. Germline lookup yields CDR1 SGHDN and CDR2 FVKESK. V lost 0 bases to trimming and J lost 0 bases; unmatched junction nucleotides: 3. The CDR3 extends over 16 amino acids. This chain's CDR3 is CASSQDRGDSTDTQYF. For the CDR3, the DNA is TGTGCCAGCAGCCAAGATCGGGGGGATAGCACAGATACGCAGTATTTT.

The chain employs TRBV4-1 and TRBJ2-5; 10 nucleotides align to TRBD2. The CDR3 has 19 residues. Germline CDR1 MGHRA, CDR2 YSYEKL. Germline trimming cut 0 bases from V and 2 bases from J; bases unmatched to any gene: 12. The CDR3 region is CASSQEGLAVEQGQETQYF. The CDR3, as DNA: TGCGCCAGCAGCCAAGAAGGACTAGCGGTTGAACAGGGGCAAGAGACCCAGTACTTC.

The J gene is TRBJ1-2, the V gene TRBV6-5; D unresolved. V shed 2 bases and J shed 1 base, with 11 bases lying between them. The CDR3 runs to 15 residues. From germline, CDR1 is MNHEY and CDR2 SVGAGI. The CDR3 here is CASSYGLSNNYGYTF. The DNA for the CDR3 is TGTGCCAGCAGTTACGGACTATCGAATAACTATGGCTACACCTTC.

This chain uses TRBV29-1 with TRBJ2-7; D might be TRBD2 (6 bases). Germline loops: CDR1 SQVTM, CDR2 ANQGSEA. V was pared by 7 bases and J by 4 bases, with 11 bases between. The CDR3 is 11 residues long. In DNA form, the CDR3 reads TGCAGCGGGGGGGAGTTATACGAGCAGTACTTC. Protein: CSGGELYEQYF.